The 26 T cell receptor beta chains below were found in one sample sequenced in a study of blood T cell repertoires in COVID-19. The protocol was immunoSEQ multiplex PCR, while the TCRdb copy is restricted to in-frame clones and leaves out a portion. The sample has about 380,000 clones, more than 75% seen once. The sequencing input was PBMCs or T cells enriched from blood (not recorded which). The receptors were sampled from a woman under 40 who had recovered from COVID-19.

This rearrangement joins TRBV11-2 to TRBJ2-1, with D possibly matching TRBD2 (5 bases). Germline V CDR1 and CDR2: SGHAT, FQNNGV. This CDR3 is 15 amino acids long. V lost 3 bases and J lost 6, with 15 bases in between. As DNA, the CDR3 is TGTGCCAGCAGCTTCAGCGGTCCCCTCGTCAATGAGCAGTTCTTC. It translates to CASSFSGPLVNEQFF.

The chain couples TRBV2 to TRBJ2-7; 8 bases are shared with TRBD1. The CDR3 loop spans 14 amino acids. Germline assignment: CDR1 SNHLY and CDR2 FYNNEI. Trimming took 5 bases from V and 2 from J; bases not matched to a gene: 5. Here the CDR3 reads CASSNPGQAYEQYF. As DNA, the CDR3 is TGTGCCAGCAGTAATCCGGGACAGGCCTACGAGCAGTACTTC.

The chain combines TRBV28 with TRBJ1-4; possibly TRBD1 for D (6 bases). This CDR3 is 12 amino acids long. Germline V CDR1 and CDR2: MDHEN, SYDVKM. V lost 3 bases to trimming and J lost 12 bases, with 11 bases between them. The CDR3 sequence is CASSLGARELFF. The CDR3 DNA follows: TGTGCCAGCAGTTTGGGGGCAAGGGAACTGTTTTTT.

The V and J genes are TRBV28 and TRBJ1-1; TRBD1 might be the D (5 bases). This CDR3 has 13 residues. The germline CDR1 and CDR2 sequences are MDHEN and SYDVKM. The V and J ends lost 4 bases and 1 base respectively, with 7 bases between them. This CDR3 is CASSWQGNTEAFF. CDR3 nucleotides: TGTGCCAGCAGTTGGCAGGGGAACACTGAAGCTTTCTTT.

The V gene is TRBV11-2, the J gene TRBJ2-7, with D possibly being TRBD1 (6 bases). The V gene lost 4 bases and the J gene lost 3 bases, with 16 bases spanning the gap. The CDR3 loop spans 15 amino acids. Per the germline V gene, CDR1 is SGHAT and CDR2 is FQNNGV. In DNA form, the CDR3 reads TGTGCCAGCAGCTCTTCGGGGACACTTATCTACGAGCAGTACTTC. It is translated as CASSSSGTLIYEQYF. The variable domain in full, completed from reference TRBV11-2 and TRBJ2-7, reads EAGVAQSPRYKIIEKRQSVAFWCNPISGHATLYWYQQILGQGPKLLIQFQNNGVVDDSQLPKDRFSAERLKGVDSTLKIQPAKLEDSAVYLCASSSSGTLIYEQYFGPGTRLTVT.

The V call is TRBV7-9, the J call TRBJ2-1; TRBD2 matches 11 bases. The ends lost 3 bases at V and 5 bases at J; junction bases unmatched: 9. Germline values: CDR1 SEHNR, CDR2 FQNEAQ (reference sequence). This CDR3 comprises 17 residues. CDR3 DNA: TGTGCCAGCAGCTTTACCGGGACTAGCGGAACGAACAATGAGCAGTTCTTC. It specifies CASSFTGTSGTNNEQFF.

CDR3 DNA sequence: TGTGCCAGCAGAGCAGACAGGGGGTATGGTGAGCAGTTCTTC. Protein: CASRADRGYGEQFF. The V and J genes are TRBV3-1 (or the pseudogene TRBV3-2) and TRBJ2-1; 9 bases line up with TRBD1. CDR3 size: 14 residues. Germline V CDR1 and CDR2: LGHDT, YNNKEL (reference sequence). Trimming took 6 bases from V and 9 from J; bases not matched to a gene: 9.

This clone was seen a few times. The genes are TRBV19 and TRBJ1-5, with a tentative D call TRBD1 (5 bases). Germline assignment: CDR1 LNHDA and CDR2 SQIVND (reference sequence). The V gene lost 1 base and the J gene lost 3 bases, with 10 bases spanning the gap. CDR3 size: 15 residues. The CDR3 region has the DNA TGTGCCAGTAGTATAGTTGCAGGGTACAATCAGCCCCAGCATTTT. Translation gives CASSIVAGYNQPQHF.

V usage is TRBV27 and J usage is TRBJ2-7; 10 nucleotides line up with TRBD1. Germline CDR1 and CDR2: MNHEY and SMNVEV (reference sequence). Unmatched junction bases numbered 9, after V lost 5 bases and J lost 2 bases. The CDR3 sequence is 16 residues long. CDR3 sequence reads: CASSLLGTGDTYEQYF. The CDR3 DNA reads TGTGCCAGCAGTCTACTGGGGACAGGGGATACCTACGAGCAGTACTTC.

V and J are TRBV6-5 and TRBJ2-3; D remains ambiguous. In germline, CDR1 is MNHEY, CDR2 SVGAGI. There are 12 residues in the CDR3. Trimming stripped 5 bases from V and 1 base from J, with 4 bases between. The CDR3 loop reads CASSLGTDTQYF. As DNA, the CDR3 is TGTGCCAGCAGTCTAGGCACAGATACGCAGTATTTT.

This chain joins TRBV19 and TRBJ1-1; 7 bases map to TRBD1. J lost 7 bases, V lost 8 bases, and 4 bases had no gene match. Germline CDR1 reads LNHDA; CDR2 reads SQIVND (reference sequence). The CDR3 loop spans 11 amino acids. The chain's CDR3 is CASLTGVEAFF. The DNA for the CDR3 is TGTGCCAGTCTAACAGGGGTTGAAGCTTTCTTT.

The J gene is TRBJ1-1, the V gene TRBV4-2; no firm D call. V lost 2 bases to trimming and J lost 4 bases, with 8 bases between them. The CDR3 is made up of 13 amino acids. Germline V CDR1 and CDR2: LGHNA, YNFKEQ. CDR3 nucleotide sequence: TGTGCCAGCAGCCAACGGCAGGCCACTGAAGCTTTCTTT. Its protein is CASSQRQATEAFF.

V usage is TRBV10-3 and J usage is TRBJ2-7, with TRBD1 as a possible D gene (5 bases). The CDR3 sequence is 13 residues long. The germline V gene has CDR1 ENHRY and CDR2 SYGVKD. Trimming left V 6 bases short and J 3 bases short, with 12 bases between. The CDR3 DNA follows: TGTGCCATCAGAAGACAGATGTTCTACGAGCAGTACTTC. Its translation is CAIRRQMFYEQYF.

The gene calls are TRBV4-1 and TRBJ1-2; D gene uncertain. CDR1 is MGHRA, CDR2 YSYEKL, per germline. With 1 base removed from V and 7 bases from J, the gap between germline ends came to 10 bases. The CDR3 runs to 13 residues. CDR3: CASSQALPGGYTF. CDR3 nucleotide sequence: TGCGCCAGCAGCCAAGCACTGCCTGGTGGCTACACCTTC.

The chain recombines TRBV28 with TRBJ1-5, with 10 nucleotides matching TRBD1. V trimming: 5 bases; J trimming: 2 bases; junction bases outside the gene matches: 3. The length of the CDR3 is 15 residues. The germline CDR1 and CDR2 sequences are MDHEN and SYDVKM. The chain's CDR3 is CASSTTGGGNQPQHF. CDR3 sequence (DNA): TGTGCCAGCAGTACGACAGGGGGCGGCAATCAGCCCCAGCATTTT.

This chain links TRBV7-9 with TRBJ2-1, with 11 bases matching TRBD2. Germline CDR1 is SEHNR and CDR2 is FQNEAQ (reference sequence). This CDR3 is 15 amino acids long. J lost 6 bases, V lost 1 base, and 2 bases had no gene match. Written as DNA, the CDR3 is TGTGCCAGCAGCTTAGGACTAGCGGGACCCAATGAGCAGTTCTTC. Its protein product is CASSLGLAGPNEQFF.

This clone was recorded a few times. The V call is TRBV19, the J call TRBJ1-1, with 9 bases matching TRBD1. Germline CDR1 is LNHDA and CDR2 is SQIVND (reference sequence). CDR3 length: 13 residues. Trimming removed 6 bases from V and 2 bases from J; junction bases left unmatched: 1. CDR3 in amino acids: CASRGQGNTEAFF. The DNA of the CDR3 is TGTGCCAGTAGGGGACAGGGAAACACTGAAGCTTTCTTT.

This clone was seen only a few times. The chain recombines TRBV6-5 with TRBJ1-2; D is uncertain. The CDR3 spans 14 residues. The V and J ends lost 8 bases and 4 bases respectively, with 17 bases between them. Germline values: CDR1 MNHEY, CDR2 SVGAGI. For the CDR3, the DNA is TGTGCCAGCCGATCCATGGAGGGTTCCTATGGCTACACCTTC. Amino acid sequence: CASRSMEGSYGYTF.

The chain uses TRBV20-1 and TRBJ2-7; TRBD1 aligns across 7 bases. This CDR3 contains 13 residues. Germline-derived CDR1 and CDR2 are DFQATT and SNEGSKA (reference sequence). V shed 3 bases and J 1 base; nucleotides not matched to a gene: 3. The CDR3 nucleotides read TGCAGTGCTAGTACAGGGGAGTCCTACGAGCAGTACTTC. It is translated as CSASTGESYEQYF.

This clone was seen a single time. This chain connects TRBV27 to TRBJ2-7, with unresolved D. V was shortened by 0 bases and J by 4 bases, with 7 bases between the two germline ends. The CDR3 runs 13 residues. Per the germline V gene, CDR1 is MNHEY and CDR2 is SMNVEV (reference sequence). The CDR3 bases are TGTGCCAGCAGTTTATCCTACGGGTACGAGCAGTACTTC. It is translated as CASSLSYGYEQYF.

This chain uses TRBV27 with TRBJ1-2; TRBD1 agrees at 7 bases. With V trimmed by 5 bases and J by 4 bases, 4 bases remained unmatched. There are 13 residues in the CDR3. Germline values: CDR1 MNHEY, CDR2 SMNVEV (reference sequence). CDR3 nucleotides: TGTGCCAGCAGTGACAGGGTCTCCTATGGCTACACCTTC. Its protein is CASSDRVSYGYTF.

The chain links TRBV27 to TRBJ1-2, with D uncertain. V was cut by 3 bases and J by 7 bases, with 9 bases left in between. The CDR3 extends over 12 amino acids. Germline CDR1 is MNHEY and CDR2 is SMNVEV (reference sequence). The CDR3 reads CASSFQGSGYTF. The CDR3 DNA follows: TGTGCCAGCAGTTTTCAAGGGAGTGGCTACACCTTC.

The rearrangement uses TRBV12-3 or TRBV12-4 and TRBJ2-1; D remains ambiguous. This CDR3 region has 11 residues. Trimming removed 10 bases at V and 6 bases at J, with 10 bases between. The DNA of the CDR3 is TGTGCCATCCAGACTGCCAATGAGCAGTTCTTC. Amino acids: CAIQTANEQFF.

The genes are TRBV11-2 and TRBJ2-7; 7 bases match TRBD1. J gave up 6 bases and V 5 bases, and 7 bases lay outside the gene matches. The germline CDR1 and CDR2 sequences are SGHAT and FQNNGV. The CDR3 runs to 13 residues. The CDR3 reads CASSLGQTGEQYF. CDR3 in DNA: TGTGCCAGCAGCCTGGGACAGACGGGCGAGCAGTACTTC.

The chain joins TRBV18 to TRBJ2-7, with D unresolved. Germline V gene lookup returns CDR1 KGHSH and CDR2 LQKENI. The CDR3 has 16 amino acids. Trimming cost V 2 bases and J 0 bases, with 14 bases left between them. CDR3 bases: TGTGCCAGCTCACCATCATATGACATCAGCTCCTACGAGCAGTACTTC. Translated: CASSPSYDISSYEQYF.

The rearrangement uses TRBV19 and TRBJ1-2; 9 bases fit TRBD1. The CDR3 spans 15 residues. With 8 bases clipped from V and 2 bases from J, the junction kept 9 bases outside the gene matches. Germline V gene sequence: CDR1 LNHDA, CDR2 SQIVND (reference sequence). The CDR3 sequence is CASGGTGSKNYGYTF. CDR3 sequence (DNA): TGTGCCAGTGGAGGGACAGGGAGTAAGAACTATGGCTACACCTTC.